This TCR beta chain was profiled in a study of shared clonotypes between healthy human individuals. The germline V gene has CDR1 GTSNPN and CDR2 SVGIG (reference sequence). Trimming removed 2 bases at V and 4 bases at J, with 5 bases between. The CDR3 is made up of 11 amino acids. Only in-frame clones appear in the TCRdb table, and some are missing; sequencing was by immunoSEQ multiplex PCR. The data contain approximately 95,000 clones, 67% of them seen just once; the ten biggest clones take up over 35%. The sequenced sample was memory CD8+ T cells sorted from blood. The subset denotes: CD45RO+ cells pooled with CCR7-negative TemRA cells. The TCR sequence derives from a man aged 25-40 years in good health. V is TRBV30 and J is TRBJ1-1, with no clear D. This CDR3 reads CAWSYGTEAFF. CDR3 bases: TGTGCCTGGAGTTACGGCACTGAAGCTTTCTTT.